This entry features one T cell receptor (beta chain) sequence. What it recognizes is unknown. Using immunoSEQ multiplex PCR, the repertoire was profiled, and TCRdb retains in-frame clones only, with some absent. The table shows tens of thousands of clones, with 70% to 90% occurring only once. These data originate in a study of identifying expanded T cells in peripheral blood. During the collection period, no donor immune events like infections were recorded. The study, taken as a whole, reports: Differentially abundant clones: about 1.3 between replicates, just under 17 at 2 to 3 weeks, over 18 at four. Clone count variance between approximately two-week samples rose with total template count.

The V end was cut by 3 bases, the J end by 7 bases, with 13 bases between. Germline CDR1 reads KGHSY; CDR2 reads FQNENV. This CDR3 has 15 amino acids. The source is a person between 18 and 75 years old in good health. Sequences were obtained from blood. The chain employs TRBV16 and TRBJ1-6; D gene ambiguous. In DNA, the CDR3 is TGTGCCAGCAGCCAGTATACGGCCCAAAATTCACCCCTCCACTTT. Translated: CASSQYTAQNSPLHF.